Following are 25 T cell receptor beta chains from one sample sequenced in a study of OX40 agonist ivuxolimab in advanced cancers. The protocol was immunoSEQ multiplex PCR, while the TCRdb copy is restricted to in-frame clones and leaves out a portion. The sample has over 10,000 clones; roughly two thirds are singletons. The specimen was CD4+ or CD8+ T cells sorted from blood, collected in a trial of the OX40 agonist ivuxolimab. The source is an adult with an advanced solid tumor such as melanoma, head and neck, liver or kidney cancer.

In its sample, this clone was seen once. The rearrangement joins TRBV5-1 to TRBJ2-1; 7 nucleotides match TRBD1. Germline CDR1 SGHRS, CDR2 YFSETQ. V was pared by 3 bases and J by 6 bases, with 9 bases of the junction left unmatched. The CDR3 covers 15 residues. The CDR3 nucleotides read TGCGCCAGCAGCTATAGACAGGGTTTGGGCAATGAGCAGTTCTTC. This sequence encodes CASSYRQGLGNEQFF. Full variable domain (remainder filled in from reference TRBV5-1 and TRBJ2-1): KAGVTQTPRYLIKTRGQQVTLSCSPISGHRSVSWYQQTPGQGLQFLFEYFSETQRNKGNFPGRFSGRQFSNSRSEMNVSTLELGDSALYLCASSYRQGLGNEQFFGPGTRLTVL.

The chain has TRBV4-2 and TRBJ2-7; 10 positions match TRBD2. V was clipped by 2 bases and J by 1 base; unmatched bases: 2. Germline loops: CDR1 LGHNA, CDR2 YNFKEQ. The CDR3 covers 15 residues. CDR3 in amino acids: CASSQLAGASYEQYF. In nucleotides, the CDR3 is TGTGCCAGCAGCCAACTAGCGGGAGCATCCTACGAGCAGTACTTC.

The chain is built from TRBV5-1 and TRBJ1-2; D gene ambiguous. CDR3 length: 13 amino acids. Per germline, CDR1 SGHRS and CDR2 YFSETQ. V lost 0 bases and J lost 2, with 5 bases in between. In DNA form, the CDR3 reads TGCGCCAGCAGCTTGGCCCGGAACTATGGCTACACCTTC. Residues: CASSLARNYGYTF.

The chain links TRBV5-1 to TRBJ2-3, with TRBD2 matching over 12 bases. CDR1 SGHRS and CDR2 YFSETQ come from the germline V gene. CDR3 length: 14 residues. Unmatched junction bases numbered 1, after V lost 3 bases and J lost 5 bases. Here the CDR3 reads CASSSGLAGDTQYF. The CDR3 nucleotides read TGCGCCAGCAGCTCGGGACTAGCGGGAGATACGCAGTATTTT.

This chain uses TRBV15 with TRBJ2-3; 11 bases agree with TRBD2. Germline CDR1 and CDR2: LNHNV and YYDKDF (reference sequence). Germline trimming cut 5 bases from V and 2 bases from J; bases unmatched to any gene: 12. CDR3 length equals 18 residues. Written as DNA, the CDR3 is TGTGCCACCAGCGAGAGACGGCTAGCGGGGGGCCCCACAGATACGCAGTATTTT. The encoded protein is CATSERRLAGGPTDTQYF.

On this clone: In the same sample, other DNA sequences code for this CDR3. The chain joins TRBV4-3 to TRBJ1-2; perhaps TRBD1 as D (5 bases). The V gene lost 0 bases and the J gene lost 5 bases, with 13 bases spanning the gap. CDR1 is LGHNA and CDR2 is YSLEER in the germline V gene. The CDR3 loop spans 15 amino acids. The CDR3 DNA reads TGCGCCAGCAGCCAAGAGGCCGGGACGGGGTATGGCTACACCTTC. As protein: CASSQEAGTGYGYTF.

This clone was observed a handful of times. V and J are TRBV4-2 and TRBJ2-1; D is unresolved. V was clipped by 0 bases and J by 5 bases, with 2 bases between them. The CDR3 extends over 12 amino acids. CDR1 and CDR2 from the germline V gene are LGHNA and YNFKEQ. CDR3 protein: CASSQDDNEQFF. For the CDR3, the DNA is TGTGCCAGCAGCCAAGACGACAATGAGCAGTTCTTC.

Comments on this clone: A much larger clone lies a single base off, so this may be a read error. As the CDR3 is not closed by the conserved phenylalanine or tryptophan, this likely results from a read error. As DNA, the CDR3 is TGTGCCAGCAGCTTAGAGAGGAGGGAGCAGTACCTC. Its protein product is CASSLERREQYL. The rearrangement joins TRBV7-9 to TRBJ2-7, with D perhaps matching TRBD2 (5 bases). Germline lookup yields CDR1 SEHNR and CDR2 FQNEAQ (reference sequence). This CDR3 is 12 amino acids long. V lost 1 base and J lost 7, with 8 bases in between.

The chain has TRBV29-1 and TRBJ1-1; TRBD1 might be the D (5 bases). The CDR3 loop spans 14 amino acids. Germline V CDR1 and CDR2: SQVTM, ANQGSEA. With 2 bases removed from V and 4 bases from J, the gap between germline ends came to 14 bases. The CDR3 DNA reads TGCAGCGTTGAACCGCAGGGTAAGGGCACTGAAGCTTTCTTT. Protein sequence: CSVEPQGKGTEAFF. The full variable domain, completed using reference TRBV29-1 and TRBJ1-1, is SAVISQKPSRDICQRGTSLTIQCQVDSQVTMMFWYRQQPGQSLTLIATANQGSEATYESGFVIDKFPISRPNLTFSTLTVSNMSPEDSSIYLCSVEPQGKGTEAFFGQGTRLTVV.

In this sample, this clone turned up a few times. CDR3 nucleotides: TGTGCCATCAGTTCGTACACTGAAGCTTTCTTT. Protein sequence: CAISSYTEAFF. The rearrangement uses TRBV10-3 and TRBJ1-1; D gene unclear. CDR1 is ENHRY, CDR2 SYGVKD, per germline. Trimming removed 5 bases from V and 3 bases from J, with 4 bases in between. This CDR3 comprises 11 residues.

The chain combines TRBV6-1 with TRBJ2-7, with D possibly matching TRBD1 (7 bases). Germline loops: CDR1 MNHNS, CDR2 SASEGT. The CDR3 spans 13 residues. V was cut by 10 bases and J by 1 base, with 14 bases left in between. This CDR3 reads CATSTGRSYEQYF. The CDR3 nucleotides read TGTGCCACCTCGACAGGGAGGTCCTACGAGCAGTACTTC.

On this clone: This sample includes further DNA sequences coding for the same CDR3. V gene TRBV27 combines with J gene TRBJ2-1; no reliable D call. Germline CDR1 is MNHEY and CDR2 is SMNVEV (reference sequence). The CDR3 extends over 13 amino acids. V was trimmed by 3 bases and J by 2 bases, leaving 5 bases between them. CDR3 sequence: CASSFGPYNEQFF. The CDR3 bases are TGTGCCAGCAGTTTTGGACCCTACAATGAGCAGTTCTTC.

The rearrangement joins TRBV9 to TRBJ2-1; D might be TRBD1 or TRBD2, each matching 6 bases. The CDR3 loop spans 15 amino acids. Germline loops: CDR1 SGDLS, CDR2 YYNGEE. V lost 3 bases and J lost 1, with 11 bases in between. DNA of the CDR3: TGTGCCAGCAGCGATCGGGGGCCTTCCTACAATGAGCAGTTCTTC. This sequence encodes CASSDRGPSYNEQFF.

This clone has only a few counts. The rearrangement links TRBV9 to TRBJ2-7, with 8 bases fitting TRBD2. The germline V gene has CDR1 SGDLS and CDR2 YYNGEE. The CDR3 sequence is 15 residues long. The V gene end was trimmed by 4 bases and the J gene end by 5 bases; junction bases not matched to a gene: 11. CDR3 bases: TGTGCCAGCAGCCCTAGCGGGCAGGGTTTCGACGAGCAGTACTTC. This encodes CASSPSGQGFDEQYF.

This clone was observed a handful of times. The V gene is TRBV7-9, the J gene TRBJ2-3, with a possible D match to TRBD2 (7 bases). This CDR3 spans 17 amino acids. Trimming shortened V by 5 bases and J by 3 bases, and 21 bases separated the two germline ends. Per germline, CDR1 SEHNR and CDR2 FQNEAQ (reference sequence). The CDR3 nucleotides are TGTGCCAGCAGCGCCGGAGGGGGTGGGGGGGCTACAGATACGCAGTATTTT. Residues: CASSAGGGGGATDTQYF. Full variable domain (missing parts from reference TRBV7-9 and TRBJ2-3): DTGVSQNPRHKITKRGQNVTFRCDPISEHNRLYWYRQTLGQGPEFLTYFQNEAQLEKSRLLSDRFSAERPKGSFSTLEIQRTEQGDSAMYLCASSAGGGGGATDTQYFGPGTRLTVL.

This clone was counted at least ten times. The chain carries TRBV28 and TRBJ2-7; the match to TRBD1 covers 10 bases. The ends lost 2 bases at V and 4 bases at J; junction bases unmatched: 5. Germline-derived CDR1 and CDR2 are MDHEN and SYDVKM. This CDR3 has 15 residues. In DNA, the CDR3 is TGTGCCAGCAGTTTAGGACCGGGACAGGGGTACGAGCAGTACTTC. Translated, it gives CASSLGPGQGYEQYF.

This CDR3 reads CASSVGVALTDTQYF. The CDR3 DNA reads as TGTGCCAGCAGCGTAGGGGTGGCTTTAACAGATACGCAGTATTTT. The rearrangement joins TRBV9 to TRBJ2-3; no reliable D call. CDR3 length: 15 amino acids. CDR1 and CDR2 from the germline V gene are SGDLS and YYNGEE. V lost 0 bases and J lost 3, with 11 bases in between. The full variable domain, with the rest looked up from reference TRBV9 and TRBJ2-3, is DSGVTQTPKHLITATGQRVTLRCSPRSGDLSVYWYQQSLDQGLQFLIQYYNGEERAKGNILERFSAQQFPDLHSELNLSSLELGDSALYFCASSVGVALTDTQYFGPGTRLTVL.

Comment on this clone: One junction end disagrees with the germline gene, perhaps due to a read error. The gene calls are TRBV6-5 and TRBJ2-5; TRBD2 matches 8 bases. The germline CDR1 and CDR2 sequences are MNHEY and SVGAGI. The CDR3 spans 13 residues. This chain's CDR3 is CAISSGEQETQYF. The DNA for the CDR3 is TGTGCCATCAGTAGCGGGGAACAAGAGACCCAGTACTTC.

V gene TRBV2 combines with J gene TRBJ1-5; D call uncertain. Germline V gives CDR1 SNHLY, CDR2 FYNNEI. Trimming took 4 bases from V and 4 from J, leaving 8 bases between them. The CDR3 totals 13 residues. CDR3 amino acids: CASSAAGNQPQHF. CDR3 nucleotide sequence: TGTGCCAGCAGTGCGGCGGGAAATCAGCCCCAGCATTTT.

J is TRBJ2-1 and V is TRBV25-1, with 7 bases matching TRBD1. Looked up from germline, CDR1 is MGHDK and CDR2 is SYGVNS. J lost 9 bases, V lost 3 bases, and 5 bases had no gene match. The CDR3 loop spans 13 amino acids. CDR3 in amino acids: CASSDWTGTEQFF. In DNA form, the CDR3 reads TGTGCCAGCAGTGACTGGACAGGCACTGAGCAGTTCTTC.

The chain carries TRBV28 and TRBJ1-5; possibly TRBD1 for D (6 bases). Between the trimmed V and J ends, which lost 6 bases and 6 bases, there was a span of 12 bases. This CDR3 comprises 13 residues. Germline assignment: CDR1 MDHEN and CDR2 SYDVKM. Here the CDR3 reads CASSGAGVQPQHF. The CDR3 DNA reads TGTGCCAGCAGCGGGGCAGGGGTTCAGCCCCAGCATTTT.

This sequence joins TRBV25-1 and TRBJ2-1; 7 nucleotides align to TRBD2. Trimming removed 1 base from V and 7 bases from J; junction bases left unmatched: 13. The CDR3 contains 17 residues. CDR1 and CDR2 (germline): MGHDK, SYGVNS. CDR3 DNA: TGTGCCAGCAGTGAATGGTCGGGGACTACAGGAGGAAATGAGCAGTTCTTC. Amino acids: CASSEWSGTTGGNEQFF.

The J gene is TRBJ1-3, the V gene TRBV7-6, with D uncertain. CDR3 size: 15 residues. Trimming removed 4 bases from V and 0 bases from J, with 10 bases in between. The germline V gene encodes CDR1 SGHVS and CDR2 FNYEAQ. The CDR3 DNA is TGTGCCAGCAGCTCAGGCTCCAGCTCTGGAAACACCATATATTTT. It codes for CASSSGSSSGNTIYF. The whole variable domain, filled in from reference TRBV7-6 and TRBJ1-3, reads GAGVSQSPRYKVTKRGQDVALRCDPISGHVSLYWYRQALGQGPEFLTYFNYEAQQDKSGLPNDRFSAERPEGSISTLTIQRTEQRDSAMYRCASSSGSSSGNTIYFGEGSWLTVV.

This chain uses TRBV27 with TRBJ2-1; D remains unclear. CDR3 length: 11 residues. V was shortened by 2 bases and J by 7 bases, with 3 bases between the two germline ends. The germline V gene encodes CDR1 MNHEY and CDR2 SMNVEV (reference sequence). The CDR3 nucleotides are TGTGCCAGCAGTTTAGGTAATGAGCAGTTCTTC. It specifies CASSLGNEQFF.

The V and J genes are TRBV5-1 and TRBJ1-4; possibly TRBD1 for D (5 bases). This CDR3 has 15 residues. Trimming left V 7 bases short and J 7 bases short, with 20 bases between. Germline V gives CDR1 SGHRS, CDR2 YFSETQ. This CDR3 is CASRPPGKASEKLFF. The CDR3 nucleotides read TGCGCCAGCCGTCCCCCAGGGAAGGCAAGTGAAAAACTGTTTTTT.